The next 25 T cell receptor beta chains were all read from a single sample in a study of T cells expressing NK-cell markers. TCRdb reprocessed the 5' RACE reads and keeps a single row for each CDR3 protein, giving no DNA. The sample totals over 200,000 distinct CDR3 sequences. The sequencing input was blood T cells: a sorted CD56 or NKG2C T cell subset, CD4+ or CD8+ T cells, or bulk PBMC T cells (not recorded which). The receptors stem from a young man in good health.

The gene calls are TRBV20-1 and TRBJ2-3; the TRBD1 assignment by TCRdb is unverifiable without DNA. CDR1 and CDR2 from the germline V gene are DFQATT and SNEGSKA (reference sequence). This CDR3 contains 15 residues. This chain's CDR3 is CSASGGGPGTDTQYF.

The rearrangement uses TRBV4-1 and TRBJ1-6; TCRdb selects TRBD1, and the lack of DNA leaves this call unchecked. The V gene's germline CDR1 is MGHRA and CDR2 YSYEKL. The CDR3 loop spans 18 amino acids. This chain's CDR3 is CASSQGVPWTSYNSPLHF.

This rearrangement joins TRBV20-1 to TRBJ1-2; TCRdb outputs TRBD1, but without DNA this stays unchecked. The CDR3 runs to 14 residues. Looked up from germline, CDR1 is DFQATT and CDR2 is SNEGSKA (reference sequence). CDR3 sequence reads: CSARGDRSNYGYTF.

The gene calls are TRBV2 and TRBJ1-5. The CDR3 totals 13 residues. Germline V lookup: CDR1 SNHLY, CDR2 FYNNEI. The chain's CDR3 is CASSGRANQPQHF.

The CDR3 reads CAISERFLETQYF. The rearrangement links TRBV10-3 to TRBJ2-5. The CDR3 has 13 residues. CDR1 ENHRY and CDR2 SYGVKD come from the germline V gene.

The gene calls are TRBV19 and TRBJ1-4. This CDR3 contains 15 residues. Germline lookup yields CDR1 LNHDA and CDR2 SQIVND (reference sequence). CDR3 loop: CASSRTATLNEKLFF.

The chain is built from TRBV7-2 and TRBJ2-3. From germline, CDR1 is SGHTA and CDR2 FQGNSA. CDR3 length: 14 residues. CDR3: CASSFIQNTDTQYF.

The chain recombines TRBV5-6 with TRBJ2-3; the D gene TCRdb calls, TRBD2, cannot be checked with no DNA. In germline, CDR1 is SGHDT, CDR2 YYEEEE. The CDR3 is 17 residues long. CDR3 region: CASSRPGGKTSTDTQYF. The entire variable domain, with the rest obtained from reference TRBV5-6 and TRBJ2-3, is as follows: DAGVTQSPTHLIKTRGQQVTLRCSPKSGHDTVSWYQQALGQGPQFIFQYYEEEERQRGNFPDRFSGHQFPNYSSELNVNALLLGDSALYLCASSRPGGKTSTDTQYFGPGTRLTVL.

This CDR3 is CASSLFAVGVEQYF. V usage is TRBV12-3 or TRBV12-4 and J usage is TRBJ2-7. The length of the CDR3 is 14 residues.

The CDR3 loop is CASSVSGYYGYTF. This sequence joins TRBV27 and TRBJ1-2. Germline V gene lookup returns CDR1 MNHEY and CDR2 SMNVEV (reference sequence). The CDR3 has 13 amino acids.

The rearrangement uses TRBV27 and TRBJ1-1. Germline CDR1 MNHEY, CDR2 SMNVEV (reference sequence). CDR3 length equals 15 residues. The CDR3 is CASSLLKVGDTEAFF.

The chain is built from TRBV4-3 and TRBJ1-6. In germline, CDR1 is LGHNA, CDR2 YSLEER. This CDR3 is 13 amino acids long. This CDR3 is CASSPSTGSPLHF.

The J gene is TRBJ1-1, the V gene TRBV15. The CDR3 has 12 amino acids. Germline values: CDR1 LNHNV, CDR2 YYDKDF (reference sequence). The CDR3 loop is CATSREGTEAFF.

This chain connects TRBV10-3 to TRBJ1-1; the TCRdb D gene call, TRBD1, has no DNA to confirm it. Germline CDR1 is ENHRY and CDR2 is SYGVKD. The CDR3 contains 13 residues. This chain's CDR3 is CAIRTGPEAEAFF.

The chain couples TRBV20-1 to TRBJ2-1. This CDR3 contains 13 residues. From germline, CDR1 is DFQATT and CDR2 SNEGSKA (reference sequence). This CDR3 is CSARLETYNEQFF.

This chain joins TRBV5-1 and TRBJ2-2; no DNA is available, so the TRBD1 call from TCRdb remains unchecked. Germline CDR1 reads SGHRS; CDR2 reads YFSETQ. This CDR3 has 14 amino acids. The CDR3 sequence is CASRAGGNTGELFF.

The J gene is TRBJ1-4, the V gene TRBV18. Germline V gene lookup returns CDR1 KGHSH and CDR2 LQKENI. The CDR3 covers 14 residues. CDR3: CASSPVSTNEKLFF.

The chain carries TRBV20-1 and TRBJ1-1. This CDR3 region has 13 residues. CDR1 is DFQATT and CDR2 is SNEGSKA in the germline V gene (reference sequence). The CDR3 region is CSARDPQILEAFF.

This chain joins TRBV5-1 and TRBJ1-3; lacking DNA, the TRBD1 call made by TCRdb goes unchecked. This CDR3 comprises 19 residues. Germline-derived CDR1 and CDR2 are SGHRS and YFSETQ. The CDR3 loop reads CASSPNPLGQPNSGNTIYF.

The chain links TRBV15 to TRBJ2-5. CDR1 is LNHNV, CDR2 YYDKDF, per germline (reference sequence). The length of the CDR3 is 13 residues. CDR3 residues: CATSSSQQETQYF.

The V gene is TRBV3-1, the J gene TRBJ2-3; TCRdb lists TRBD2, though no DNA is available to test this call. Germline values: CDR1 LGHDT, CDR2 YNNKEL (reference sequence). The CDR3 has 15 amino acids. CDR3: CASSQSGGGTDTQYF.

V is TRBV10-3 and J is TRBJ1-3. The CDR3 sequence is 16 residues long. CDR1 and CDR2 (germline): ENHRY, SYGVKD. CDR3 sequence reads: CAISEEVRLSGNTIYF.

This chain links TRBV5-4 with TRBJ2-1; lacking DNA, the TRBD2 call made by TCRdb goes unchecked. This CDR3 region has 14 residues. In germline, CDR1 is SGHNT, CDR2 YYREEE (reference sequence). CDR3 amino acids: CASSPSSPYNEQFF.

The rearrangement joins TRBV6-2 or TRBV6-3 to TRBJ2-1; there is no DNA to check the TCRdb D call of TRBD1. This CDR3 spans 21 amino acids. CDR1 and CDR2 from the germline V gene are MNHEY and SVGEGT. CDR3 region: CASSRYLPGQGRARQQNEQFF.

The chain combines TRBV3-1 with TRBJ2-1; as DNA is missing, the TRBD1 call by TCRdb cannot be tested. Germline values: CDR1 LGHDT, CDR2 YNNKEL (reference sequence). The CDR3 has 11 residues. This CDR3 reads CASSAGTVDVF.